This T cell receptor (beta chain) came from a study of CD8 T cells in ankylosing spondylitis. The V and J ends lost 10 bases and 0 bases respectively, with 13 bases between them. This CDR3 spans 13 amino acids. CDR1 is MDHEN, CDR2 SYDVKM, per germline. This clonotype has a count of ten or more. The antigen is not known. TCRdb redid the calling of the 5' RACE reads with MiXCR, one entry per CDR3 protein. The table shows some 38,000 distinct CDR3 sequences, with about a tenth occurring only once. The study, taken as a whole, reports: CD8+ by phenotype, disease-linked clones were relatively rare in peripheral blood. Seemingly characteristic of ankylosing spondylitis blood was a TCR beta motif consisting of eight highly homologous variants.

The sample was blood, either unsorted or a sorted T cell fraction (not recorded which). This TCR derives from a male donor with ankylosing spondylitis or in good health (not recorded which). The chain uses TRBV28 and TRBJ2-7; D is undetermined. Here the CDR3 reads CATLGRNSYEQYF. CDR3 nucleotide sequence: TGTGCCACCCTCGGACGTAACTCCTACGAGCAGTACTTC.